These T cell receptor beta chains were read from a single sample in a study of blood T cell repertoires in COVID-19. Produced via immunoSEQ multiplex PCR; TCRdb's table is partial and in-frame only. This sample has some 210,000 clones, with 80% to 90% found just once. Sequencing used peripheral blood. All receptors derive from a woman aged 50 to 60 with active or convalescent COVID-19. The CDR3 runs from the conserved cysteine through the conserved F or W. D genes are given only for firm matches. Only some rows state a clone size, as once, few, many or a class for expanded clones.

NA | once | TRBJ1-2 | TRBV5-1 | TGCGCCAGCAGCCATCCTGAGGGCTATGGCTACACCTTC | CASSHPEGYGYTF
NA | NA | TRBJ1-1 | TRBV9 | TGTGCCAGCAGCGCCAACAGGAACACTGAAGCTTTCTTT | CASSANRNTEAFF
NA | once | TRBJ2-1 | TRBV3-1/TRBV3-2 | TGTGCCAGCAGCCAACGGTCGGGGGTCTACAATGAGCAGTTCTTC | CASSQRSGVYNEQFF
TRBD2 | NA | TRBJ2-5 | TRBV29-1 | TGCAGCGTTGACCTACTAGCGGGGAAAGAGACCCAGTACTTC | CSVDLLAGKETQYF
NA | NA | TRBJ1-1 | TRBV28 | TGTGCCAGCAGTTTCTACGGGACTGACGCTGAAGCTTTCTTT | CASSFYGTDAEAFF
NA | NA | TRBJ2-2 | TRBV12-5 | TGTGCTAGTGGTTTGGTACCCGGGGGGAACACCGGGGAGCTGTTTTTT | CASGLVPGGNTGELFF
TRBD2 | NA | TRBJ2-3 | TRBV30 | TGTGCCTGGAGTAAGACTAGCGGGAGCACAGATACGCAGTATTTT | CAWSKTSGSTDTQYF
TRBD1 | NA | TRBJ1-5 | TRBV28 | TGTGCCAGCAGTTCGTTACAGGGGTATAGCAATCAGCCCCAGCATTTT | CASSSLQGYSNQPQHF
TRBD2 | NA | TRBJ2-1 | TRBV10-3 | TGTGCCATCAGTGAGTCAACTAGCGGGGCGCAATACAATGAGCAGTTCTTC | CAISESTSGAQYNEQFF
NA | NA | TRBJ2-1 | TRBV6-1 | TGTGCCAGCAGTGAAGGGCTAGGAGCCTACAATGAGCAGTTCTTC | CASSEGLGAYNEQFF
TRBD2 | NA | TRBJ2-1 | TRBV3-1/TRBV3-2 | TGTGCCAGCAGCTTTAGCGGGGGAAGTGAACAGTTCTTC | CASSFSGGSEQFF
TRBD1 | once | TRBJ1-1 | TRBV19 | TGTGCCAGCCAGGGGGACAGGGTTACTGAAGCTTTCTTT | CASQGDRVTEAFF
NA | NA | TRBJ1-4 | TRBV6-4 | TGTGCCAGCAGTGACCCACCCTGGAGGGTTAGGCGACCCCCCGCCCCGGACGGAGAAAAACTGTTTTTT | CASSDPPWRVRRPPAPDGEKLFF
NA | once | TRBJ2-6 | TRBV19 | TGTGCCAGTAACCGCGGGACGGCACCCTCTGGGGCCAACGTCCTGACTTTC | CASNRGTAPSGANVLTF
NA | NA | TRBJ2-1 | TRBV3-1/TRBV3-2 | TGTGCCAGCAGCCCGGAGGCGGGACGGTTCAACAATGAGCAGTTCTTC | CASSPEAGRFNNEQFF
TRBD2 | NA | TRBJ2-2 | TRBV11-2 | TGTGCCAGCAGCTTTGGTGGACGGGGGGCCGGGGAGCTGTTTTTT | CASSFGGRGAGELFF
NA | NA | TRBJ2-5 | TRBV7-9 | TGTGCCAGCGGACTGTCAGGGGGGGAGACCCAGTACTTC | CASGLSGGETQYF
NA | few | TRBJ2-2 | TRBV11-2 | TGTGCCAGCAGCTCACCGGGTAAATGGGACACCGGGGAGCTGTTTTTT | CASSSPGKWDTGELFF
NA | once | TRBJ1-1 | TRBV12-3/TRBV12-4 | TGTGCCAGCAGTTTGTCGGGGACTGAAGCTTTCTTT | CASSLSGTEAFF
NA | NA | TRBJ1-4 | TRBV7-9 | TGTGCCAGCAGCTTACTTGCAGGACATAATGAAAAACTGTTTTTT | CASSLLAGHNEKLFF
TRBD1 | NA | TRBJ1-3 | TRBV3-1/TRBV3-2 | TGTGCCAGCAGGAAACAGGGGGCAGGAAACACCATATATTTT | CASRKQGAGNTIYF
NA | NA | TRBJ2-1 | TRBV11-2 | TGTGCCAGCAGCTTACGCGGGGTCGGCCCCTACAATGAGCAGTTCTTC | CASSLRGVGPYNEQFF
TRBD2 | NA | TRBJ2-7 | TRBV6-5 | TGTGCCAGCAGCTGGACTAGCGGGAATTACGAGCAGTACTTC | CASSWTSGNYEQYF
NA | NA | TRBJ2-1 | TRBV10-1 | TGCGCCAGCAGTGTGGAGGGAGCTTACAATGAGCAGTTCTTC | CASSVEGAYNEQFF
NA | NA | TRBJ1-5 | TRBV6-1 | TGTGCCAGCAGTGAACCCCGACAGAATCAGCCCCAGCATTTT | CASSEPRQNQPQHF
NA | NA | TRBJ2-1 | TRBV6-1 | TGTGCCAGCAGTGAAGTGTTGAGGGACTGGGGTTACAATGAGCAGTTCTTC | CASSEVLRDWGYNEQFF
NA | NA | TRBJ1-2 | TRBV6-4 | TGTGCCAGCTCCCGGGACACCCTCGGCGGCTACACCTTC | CASSRDTLGGYTF
NA | NA | TRBJ1-1 | TRBV1 | TGCACCAGCAGCCAAGATGGGACAGCCGATTACACTGAAGCTTTCTTT | CTSSQDGTADYTEAFF
NA | NA | TRBJ2-2 | TRBV2 | TGTGCCAGCAGTGCTGCAGGGTCGGGCACCGGGGAGCTGTTTTTT | CASSAAGSGTGELFF
NA | few | TRBJ1-6 | TRBV19 | TGTGCCAGTAGCCCACCGGGGGGTTATGATTCACCCCTCCACTTT | CASSPPGGYDSPLHF
TRBD2 | NA | TRBJ2-2 | TRBV5-1 | TGCGCCAGCAGCTCCGGACTAGCGGGTCCCGCCCTGGGGACCGGGGAGCTGTTTTTT | CASSSGLAGPALGTGELFF
NA | NA | TRBJ1-2 | TRBV6-5 | TGTGCCAGCAGGCCCCAGGGGATGCTTAACTATGGCTACACCTTC | CASRPQGMLNYGYTF
NA | NA | TRBJ1-1 | TRBV28 | TGTGCCAGCAGTTTAGCCCTCCGGACTGAAGCTTTCTTT | CASSLALRTEAFF
NA | NA | TRBJ1-2 | TRBV10-3 | TGTGCCATCAGTGAGTCGGAGATCGGTTATGGCTACACCTTC | CAISESEIGYGYTF
TRBD1 | NA | TRBJ1-4 | TRBV28 | TGTGCCAGCAGTTTGGGACAGATTGCAACTAATGAAAAACTGTTTTTT | CASSLGQIATNEKLFF
NA | once | TRBJ2-1 | TRBV28 | TGTGCCAGCAGTTTCCCTAAGTCCTACAATGAGCAGTTCTTC | CASSFPKSYNEQFF
TRBD2 | NA | TRBJ2-7 | TRBV27 | TGTGCCAGCAGCCCGGGGGGGTCCTACGAGCAGTACTTC | CASSPGGSYEQYF
NA | NA | TRBJ2-7 | TRBV28 | TGTGCCAGCAGGTCGCCCGGGACAACCTCCTACGAGCAGTACTTC | CASRSPGTTSYEQYF
NA | NA | TRBJ1-2 | TRBV5-1 | TGCGCCAGCAGCCCGACGGGAGAGAACTATGGCTACACCTTC | CASSPTGENYGYTF
NA | NA | TRBJ1-5 | TRBV19 | TGTGCCAGTAGGCGGGGGACACTGGAGCCCCAGCATTTT | CASRRGTLEPQHF
TRBD1 | NA | TRBJ1-6 | TRBV19 | TGTGCCAGTAGCCGTAACAGGGGTTCCTATAATTCACCCCTCCACTTT | CASSRNRGSYNSPLHF
NA | NA | TRBJ1-5 | TRBV12-5 | TGTGCTAGTGGTTCCACGCAGGGTCGGTATCAGCCCCAGCATTTT | CASGSTQGRYQPQHF